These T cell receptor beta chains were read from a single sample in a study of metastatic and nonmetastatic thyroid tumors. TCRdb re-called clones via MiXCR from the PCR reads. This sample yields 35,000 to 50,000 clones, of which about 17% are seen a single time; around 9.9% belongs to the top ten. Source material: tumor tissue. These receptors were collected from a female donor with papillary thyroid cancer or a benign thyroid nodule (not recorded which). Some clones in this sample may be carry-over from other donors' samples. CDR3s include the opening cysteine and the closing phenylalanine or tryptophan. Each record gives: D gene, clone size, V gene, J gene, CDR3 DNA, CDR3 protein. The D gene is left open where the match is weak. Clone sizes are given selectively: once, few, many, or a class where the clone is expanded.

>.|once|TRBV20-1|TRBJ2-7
TGCAGTGCTAGAGAGGGGACCAAGCAGTACTTC
CSAREGTKQYF
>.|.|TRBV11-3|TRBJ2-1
TGTGCCAGCAGCTTAGAGGGCGGGGAGAGCCAGTTCTTC
CASSLEGGESQFF
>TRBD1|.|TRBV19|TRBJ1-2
TGTGCCAGTAGGGCCAGACGGGACAGGGGGCGGCCTAACTATGGCTACACCTTC
CASRARRDRGRPNYGYTF
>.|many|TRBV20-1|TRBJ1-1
TGCAGTGTTACCGCCGGGGAGGTACGGACTGAAGCTTTCTTT
CSVTAGEVRTEAFF
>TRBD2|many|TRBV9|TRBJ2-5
TGTGCCAGCAGCGTCGGCGGGGGCCAAGAGACCCAGTACTTC
CASSVGGGQETQYF
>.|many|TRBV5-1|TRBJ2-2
TGCGCCAGCAGCTTGGATGGAGGGGGCGTGACCACCGGGGAGCTGTTTTTT
CASSLDGGGVTTGELFF
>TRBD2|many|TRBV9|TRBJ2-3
TGTGCCAGCAGCGTAGGCGGTGCGGGAGGGGTAGATACGCAGTATTTT
CASSVGGAGGVDTQYF
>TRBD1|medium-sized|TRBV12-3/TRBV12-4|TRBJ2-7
TGTGCCAGCAGTGCCGGGACAGGATTCTACGAGCAGTACTTC
CASSAGTGFYEQYF
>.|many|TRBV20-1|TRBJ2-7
TGCAGTGCTAGAGATCTGACAGATGGCTCCTACGAGCAGTACTTC
CSARDLTDGSYEQYF
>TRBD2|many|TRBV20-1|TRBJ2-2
TGCAGTGCTAGCCCCGGGCTAGCGGGAGCCGGGGAGCTGTTTTTT
CSASPGLAGAGELFF
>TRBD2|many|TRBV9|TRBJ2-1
TGTGCCAGCAGCGGGACTAGCGGGAGGGCCTCTGAGCAGTTCTTC
CASSGTSGRASEQFF
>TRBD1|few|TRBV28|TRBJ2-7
TGTGCCAGCAGCCCCCCCGGGACAGAGAGATCCTACGAGCAGTACTTC
CASSPPGTERSYEQYF
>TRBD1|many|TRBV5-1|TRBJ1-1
TGCGCCAGCAGCTCGACAGGGGGCGCCCCTGAAGCTTTCTTT
CASSSTGGAPEAFF
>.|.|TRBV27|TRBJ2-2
TGTGCCAGCAGCTTTGCCTGGGGGACAAACATCGGGGAGCTGTTTTTT
CASSFAWGTNIGELFF
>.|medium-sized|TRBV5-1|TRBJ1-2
TGCGCCAGCAGCTCCAGTGCAGCTAACTATGGCTACACCTTC
CASSSSAANYGYTF
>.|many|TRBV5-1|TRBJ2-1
TGCGCCAGCAGGCGGCAGGACAATGAGCAGTTCTTC
CASRRQDNEQFF
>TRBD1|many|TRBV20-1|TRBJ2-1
TGCAGTGCGAGAGAGTCGGGACAGGTGAACAATGAGCAGTTCTTC
CSARESGQVNNEQFF
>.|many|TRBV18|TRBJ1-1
TGTGCCAGCTCACCAGGACACACTGAAGCTTTCTTT
CASSPGHTEAFF
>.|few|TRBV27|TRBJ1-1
TGTGCCAGCAGAGCGTTTGGGAACACTGAAGCTTTCTTT
CASRAFGNTEAFF
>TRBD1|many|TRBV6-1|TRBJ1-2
TGTGCCAGCAGCCCAGGGGGGGTCTATGGCTACACCTTC
CASSPGGVYGYTF
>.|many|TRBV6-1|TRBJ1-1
TGTGCCAGCAGACAGCTCGGGAACACTGAAGCTTTCTTT
CASRQLGNTEAFF
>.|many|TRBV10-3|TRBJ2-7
TGTGCCATCAGTGACTCCCTAGACCCCTACGAGCAGTACTTC
CAISDSLDPYEQYF
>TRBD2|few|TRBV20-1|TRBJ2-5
TGCAGTGCTGGTAGGCTAGCGGGGTACTTC
CSAGRLAGYF
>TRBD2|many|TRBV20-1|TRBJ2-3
TGCAGTGCTAGAGGACTAGCGGGCACAGATACGCAGTATTTT
CSARGLAGTDTQYF
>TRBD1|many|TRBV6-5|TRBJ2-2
TGTGCCAGCAGTTACCCGGGGACAGGGGGACCCGGGGAGCTGTTTTTT
CASSYPGTGGPGELFF
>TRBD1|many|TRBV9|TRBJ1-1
TGTGCCAGCAGCACCGGGACAGATGACACTGAAGCTTTCTTT
CASSTGTDDTEAFF
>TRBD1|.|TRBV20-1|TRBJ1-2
TGCAGTGCCGCTTCGGGAGACAGGGGGCCTGATAACTATGGCTACACCTTC
CSAASGDRGPDNYGYTF
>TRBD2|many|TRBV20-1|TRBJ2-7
TGCAGTGCTTTTTTCCCGACTAGCGGGACCTCCTACGAGCAGTACTTC
CSAFFPTSGTSYEQYF
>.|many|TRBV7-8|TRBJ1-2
TGTGCCACCAGGCAGGGAGGCTATGGCTACACCTTC
CATRQGGYGYTF
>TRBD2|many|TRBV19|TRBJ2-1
TGTGCCAGTAGTACCTCAGGACTAGCAGGGGTTGAGCAGTTCTTC
CASSTSGLAGVEQFF